The rows below give T cell receptor beta chains drawn from one sample of a study of blood T cell repertoires in COVID-19. Libraries were prepared by immunoSEQ multiplex PCR; TCRdb keeps only in-frame clonotypes and omits some of them. Of 150,000 to 180,000 clones listed, roughly nine tenths are singletons. Material for sequencing was peripheral blood. Every receptor here comes from a middle-aged man with acute or convalescent COVID-19. The CDR3 runs from the conserved cysteine through the conserved F or W. A D gene is named only where the DNA matches it firmly. Some rows mark clone size as missing; the rest say once, few, many or name a class of expanded clone.

abundance: .; j_gene: TRBJ1-5; d_gene: .; v_gene: TRBV18; CDR3nt: TGTGCCAGCTCACGGAGTGTTCAGCATAGCAATCAGCCCCAGCATTTT; CDR3aa: CASSRSVQHSNQPQHF
abundance: .; j_gene: TRBJ2-7; d_gene: .; v_gene: TRBV7-8; CDR3nt: TGTGCCAGCAGCTTACGGGTGATGGGGGGACCCTACGAGCAGTACTTC; CDR3aa: CASSLRVMGGPYEQYF
abundance: .; j_gene: TRBJ2-1; d_gene: TRBD1; v_gene: TRBV27; CDR3nt: TGTGCCAGCAGTGCGGACAGGGGACGGCCTTTTGAGCAGTTCTTC; CDR3aa: CASSADRGRPFEQFF
abundance: .; j_gene: TRBJ2-3; d_gene: .; v_gene: TRBV4-1; CDR3nt: TGCGCCAGCAGCCAAGAGGCCAGGGCAGGCACAGATACGCAGTATTTT; CDR3aa: CASSQEARAGTDTQYF
abundance: .; j_gene: TRBJ1-3; d_gene: TRBD1; v_gene: TRBV28; CDR3nt: TGTGCCAGCAGGGTACAGGGGGGCTCTGGAAACACCATATATTTT; CDR3aa: CASRVQGGSGNTIYF
abundance: few; j_gene: TRBJ2-7; d_gene: .; v_gene: TRBV10-3; CDR3nt: TGTGCCATCAGTGAGACTAGTCTCTACGAGCAGTACTTC; CDR3aa: CAISETSLYEQYF
abundance: .; j_gene: TRBJ2-2; d_gene: .; v_gene: TRBV30; CDR3nt: TGTGCCTGCCGACAGTTCGCGAACACCGGGGAGCTGTTTTTT; CDR3aa: CACRQFANTGELFF
abundance: .; j_gene: TRBJ1-4; d_gene: TRBD1; v_gene: TRBV29-1; CDR3nt: TGCAGCGCCCTCGACAGGGCTGCAACTAATGAAAAACTGTTTTTT; CDR3aa: CSALDRAATNEKLFF
abundance: .; j_gene: TRBJ1-5; d_gene: TRBD1; v_gene: TRBV3-1/TRBV3-2; CDR3nt: TGTGCCAGCAGCCAGGGACAGTTTAATCAGCCCCAGCATTTT; CDR3aa: CASSQGQFNQPQHF
abundance: .; j_gene: TRBJ2-5; d_gene: .; v_gene: TRBV24-1; CDR3nt: TGTGCCACCAGTGATTTTTGGGACTCTCAAGAGACCCAGTACTTC; CDR3aa: CATSDFWDSQETQYF
abundance: .; j_gene: TRBJ2-7; d_gene: TRBD2; v_gene: TRBV6-6; CDR3nt: TGTGCCAGCAGCCCCCCCCGGGACACTTCCCTAGCGGGAGACTCCTACGAGCAGTACTTC; CDR3aa: CASSPPRDTSLAGDSYEQYF
abundance: .; j_gene: TRBJ1-6; d_gene: TRBD1; v_gene: TRBV7-3; CDR3nt: TGTGCCGGGGACAGGTGGAGGCTTAGGAATTCACCCCTCCACTTT; CDR3aa: CAGDRWRLRNSPLHF
abundance: .; j_gene: TRBJ1-6; d_gene: .; v_gene: TRBV5-3; CDR3nt: TGTGCCAGAAGCTCTTTACCCCTCCACTTT; CDR3aa: CARSSLPLHF
abundance: .; j_gene: TRBJ1-2; d_gene: TRBD1; v_gene: TRBV28; CDR3nt: TGTGCCAGCAGTTTCGGCTTCAGGGGACAGCCAACCCACTATGGCTACACCTTC; CDR3aa: CASSFGFRGQPTHYGYTF
abundance: .; j_gene: TRBJ2-7; d_gene: TRBD2; v_gene: TRBV15; CDR3nt: TGTGCCACCAGCCCCGGGGCTAGCGGGAGGGGCCTCGAGCAGTACTTC; CDR3aa: CATSPGASGRGLEQYF
abundance: .; j_gene: TRBJ2-2; d_gene: .; v_gene: TRBV24-1; CDR3nt: TGTGCCACCAAGCTCAGGGATACCGGGGAGCTGTTTTTT; CDR3aa: CATKLRDTGELFF
abundance: few; j_gene: TRBJ1-3; d_gene: .; v_gene: TRBV9; CDR3nt: TGTGCCAGCAGCGCAGGACGGGGAAGCTCTGGAAACACCATATATTTT; CDR3aa: CASSAGRGSSGNTIYF
abundance: .; j_gene: TRBJ1-1; d_gene: TRBD1; v_gene: TRBV25-1; CDR3nt: TGTGCCAGCTGGACCGGGACAGGGAACACTGAAGCTTTCTTT; CDR3aa: CASWTGTGNTEAFF
abundance: .; j_gene: TRBJ1-1; d_gene: TRBD1; v_gene: TRBV19; CDR3nt: TGTGCCACCTCGGACAGGGTCCGCACTGAAGCTTTCTTT; CDR3aa: CATSDRVRTEAFF
abundance: .; j_gene: TRBJ1-5; d_gene: .; v_gene: TRBV15; CDR3nt: TGTGCCACCACCCCGGGGTTCAATCAGCCCCAGCATTTT; CDR3aa: CATTPGFNQPQHF
abundance: .; j_gene: TRBJ2-1; d_gene: TRBD1; v_gene: TRBV5-1; CDR3nt: TGCGCCAGCAGCTTACTAGGGGGCAGCTCCTACAATGAGCAGTTCTTC; CDR3aa: CASSLLGGSSYNEQFF
abundance: .; j_gene: TRBJ2-1; d_gene: TRBD2; v_gene: TRBV19; CDR3nt: TGTGCCAGTAGTATGGGACTAGCCAGCTACAATGAGCAGTTCTTC; CDR3aa: CASSMGLASYNEQFF
abundance: .; j_gene: TRBJ1-6; d_gene: .; v_gene: TRBV28; CDR3nt: TGTGCCAGCAGTTTAAACGGGTTAAATTCACCCCTCCACTTT; CDR3aa: CASSLNGLNSPLHF
abundance: .; j_gene: TRBJ1-1; d_gene: .; v_gene: TRBV27; CDR3nt: TGTGCCAGCAGGCGAGGGGGCACTGAAGCTTTCTTT; CDR3aa: CASRRGGTEAFF
abundance: .; j_gene: TRBJ1-6; d_gene: .; v_gene: TRBV9; CDR3nt: TGTGCCAGCAGCGTAGATAGGGACACCAATTCACCCCTCCACTTT; CDR3aa: CASSVDRDTNSPLHF
abundance: .; j_gene: TRBJ2-7; d_gene: TRBD1; v_gene: TRBV11-2; CDR3nt: TGTGCCAGCAGCTTAGTAGGACAGGGGGCAGAATACGAGCAGTACTTC; CDR3aa: CASSLVGQGAEYEQYF
abundance: .; j_gene: TRBJ1-2; d_gene: .; v_gene: TRBV29-1; CDR3nt: TGCAGCGTTGACAGGGTAACGAGCGCATATGGCTACACCTTC; CDR3aa: CSVDRVTSAYGYTF
abundance: once; j_gene: TRBJ2-7; d_gene: .; v_gene: TRBV28; CDR3nt: TGTGCCGCAGGTACTCGAGCCTACGAGCAGTACTTC; CDR3aa: CAAGTRAYEQYF
abundance: .; j_gene: TRBJ2-3; d_gene: TRBD2; v_gene: TRBV5-6; CDR3nt: TGTGCCAGCAGCTTCACTAGCGACAGCACAGATACGCAGTATTTT; CDR3aa: CASSFTSDSTDTQYF
abundance: .; j_gene: TRBJ2-1; d_gene: .; v_gene: TRBV10-1; CDR3nt: TGCGCCAGCAGTGAGGGACTGAGCTCCTACAATGAGCAGTTCTTC; CDR3aa: CASSEGLSSYNEQFF
abundance: .; j_gene: TRBJ2-5; d_gene: .; v_gene: TRBV7-2; CDR3nt: TGTGCCAGCAGCCAAGACACAGAAGAGACCCAGTACTTC; CDR3aa: CASSQDTEETQYF
abundance: once; j_gene: TRBJ1-1; d_gene: .; v_gene: TRBV7-3; CDR3nt: TGTGCCAGCAGCTCCCTCTTTAGGGGCACTGAAGCTTTCTTT; CDR3aa: CASSSLFRGTEAFF
abundance: few; j_gene: TRBJ1-3; d_gene: TRBD1; v_gene: TRBV19; CDR3nt: TGTGCCAGTAGTGTGCCGGGACAGAGCTCCATATATTTT; CDR3aa: CASSVPGQSSIYF
abundance: .; j_gene: TRBJ1-1; d_gene: TRBD1; v_gene: TRBV10-3; CDR3nt: TGTGCCACGTCCTACAGGGGAGAGAACACTGAAGCTTTCTTT; CDR3aa: CATSYRGENTEAFF
abundance: once; j_gene: TRBJ2-7; d_gene: TRBD2; v_gene: TRBV18; CDR3nt: TGTGCCAGCTCACGAACCGGTACTAGCGGCTACGAGCAGTACTTC; CDR3aa: CASSRTGTSGYEQYF
abundance: once; j_gene: TRBJ1-4; d_gene: .; v_gene: TRBV11-2; CDR3nt: TGTGCCAGCACCAGGAAAAATGAAAAACTGTTTTTT; CDR3aa: CASTRKNEKLFF
abundance: .; j_gene: TRBJ1-1; d_gene: TRBD1; v_gene: TRBV30; CDR3nt: TGTGCCTGGAGTCCTCCTTACAGGGGGCTAGGCACTGAAGCTTTCTTT; CDR3aa: CAWSPPYRGLGTEAFF
abundance: .; j_gene: TRBJ1-5; d_gene: .; v_gene: TRBV18; CDR3nt: TGTGCCAGCTCACCACCGTTCGGAGGGCTCAATCAGCCCCAGCATTTT; CDR3aa: CASSPPFGGLNQPQHF
abundance: .; j_gene: TRBJ1-1; d_gene: .; v_gene: TRBV18; CDR3nt: TGTGCCAGCTCACCTGCGCGGGCGAACACTGAAGCTTTCTTT; CDR3aa: CASSPARANTEAFF
abundance: .; j_gene: TRBJ2-5; d_gene: .; v_gene: TRBV5-1; CDR3nt: TGCGCCAGCAGCCCCGGGGGGCTCGCCCCGGGGACCCAGTACTTC; CDR3aa: CASSPGGLAPGTQYF
abundance: .; j_gene: TRBJ2-1; d_gene: .; v_gene: TRBV5-1; CDR3nt: TGCGCCAGCAGGACCTCAGGCAGCTCCTACAATGAGCAGTTCTTC; CDR3aa: CASRTSGSSYNEQFF
abundance: once; j_gene: TRBJ2-2; d_gene: TRBD2; v_gene: TRBV7-2; CDR3nt: TGTGCCAGCAGCTTTAGTAGCGGGGGAAGGACCGGGGAGCTGTTTTTT; CDR3aa: CASSFSSGGRTGELFF
abundance: once; j_gene: TRBJ1-5; d_gene: .; v_gene: TRBV28; CDR3nt: TGTGCCAGCAGTTTAGAACAGCTCAACCAGCCCCAGCATTTT; CDR3aa: CASSLEQLNQPQHF
abundance: .; j_gene: TRBJ1-2; d_gene: .; v_gene: TRBV28; CDR3nt: TGTGCCAGCAGTTTAGGGTGGAGCTATGGCTACACCTTC; CDR3aa: CASSLGWSYGYTF
abundance: .; j_gene: TRBJ1-2; d_gene: .; v_gene: TRBV24-1; CDR3nt: TGTGCCACCAGTGATATCGGGCCTTCTCGGGGTGGCTACACCTTC; CDR3aa: CATSDIGPSRGGYTF
abundance: .; j_gene: TRBJ2-1; d_gene: TRBD2; v_gene: TRBV5-5; CDR3nt: TGTGCCAGCAGCTACGCCCCGGGGAGGGGTGAGCAGTTCTTC; CDR3aa: CASSYAPGRGEQFF